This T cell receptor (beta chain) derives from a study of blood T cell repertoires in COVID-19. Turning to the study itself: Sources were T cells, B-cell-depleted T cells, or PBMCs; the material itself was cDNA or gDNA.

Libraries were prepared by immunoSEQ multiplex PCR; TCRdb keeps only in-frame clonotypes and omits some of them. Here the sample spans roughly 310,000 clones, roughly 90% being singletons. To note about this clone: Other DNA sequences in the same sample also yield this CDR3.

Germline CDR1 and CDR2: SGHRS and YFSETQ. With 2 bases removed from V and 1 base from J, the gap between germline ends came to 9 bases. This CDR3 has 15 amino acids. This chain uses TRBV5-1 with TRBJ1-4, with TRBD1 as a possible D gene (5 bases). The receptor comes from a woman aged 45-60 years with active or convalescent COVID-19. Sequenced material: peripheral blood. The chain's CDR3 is CASSFLGGTNEKLFF. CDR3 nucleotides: TGCGCCAGCAGCTTTTTGGGGGGAACTAATGAAAAACTGTTTTTT.